This T cell receptor (beta chain) was obtained from a study of blood T cell repertoires in COVID-19 (dated by TCRdb to 2019 to 2021). For context, the study as a whole: Collaborator samples came from the United States, Italy and Spain and covered acute and convalescent phases of COVID-19. The repertoires were released in a freely available public database intended as a resource for research on the immune response to SARS-CoV-2. The dataset comprised deeply sampled blood TCRbeta repertoires from subjects exposed to, actively infected with, or recovered from COVID-19. Samples were obtained from the ongoing ImmuneRACE study (first 160 participants) and from 1,200 or so subjects provided by 6 global collaborators. HLA class I and class II types, where available, came from metadata supplied by the sample provider rather than from assay-based typing. The material from the prospective study consisted of cDNA or gDNA derived from T cells, B-cell-depleted T cells, or PBMCs. Sample metadata almost always included a de-identified subject ID, COVID-19 status, age in years and sex.

The investigation overall reported the following: Clinical and demographic metadata were provided uncurated, with the amount varying by source and participant.

Participants in the prospective study were aged 18 to 89 years, lived in some 24 United States geographic areas, and enrolled through a virtual design. In the prospective study, cohorts were assigned on the basis of participant-reported clinical history obtained from a screening survey and a study questionnaire. Exposed participants had been in contact, within 2 weeks of entering the study, with a person who had a PCR-confirmed or clinician-diagnosed case of COVID-19. Mobile phlebotomists in the prospective study collected whole blood, serum and a nasopharyngeal or oropharyngeal swab from every participant. Prospective study participants could optionally give additional blood draws and questionnaires over an approximately two-month period. Blood samples from the prospective study were shipped frozen or at room temperature prior to DNA extraction. To note about this clone: Its antigen specificity is not known. Base qualities are not recorded, but no much larger clone differs from it by a single base.

TCRbeta CDR3 regions were amplified from genomic DNA using the immunoSEQ Assay, a bias-controlled multiplex PCR. The published analysis was carried out like this. Within the assay, amplification of reference gene primers was used to estimate how many nucleated cells each sample contained. Sequence reads were collapsed and filtered to measure the absolute abundance of every unique TCRbeta CDR3 rearrangement. For each sample, productive Simpson clonality was calculated as the square root of Simpson's diversity index over productive rearrangements. What TCRdb holds here is the immuneACCESS table cut down to in-frame rearrangements. Part of the clones is not present; checked against another copy, under half of the missing clones reflect an unresolved V gene, and the others are unexplained. V and J calls and clone size are copied from that table; D and trimming were computed from the DNA. This sample is represented by approximately 140,000 clones; about 83% of them were singletons. The ten most abundant clones make up 4.5% to 6% of the sample.

Its CDR3 holds 15 amino acids, cysteine through phenylalanine. CDR3 DNA is the only sequence kept; it has 45 bases, read in frame from the first base. At the junction V is shortened by 2 bases and J by 4 bases, with 16 bases in between. Sequences SGHNT (CDR1) and YYREEE (CDR2) are obtained from the germline V gene (reference sequence). The sequenced material came from PBMCs or T cells enriched from blood (not recorded which). In this chain, TRBV5-4 is recombined with TRBJ2-7; TRBD1 might be the D gene, on 5 matching bases. The sequence came from a woman between 45 and 60 years old who had been exposed to COVID-19. The CDR3 region has the sequence CASSLLPQDSYEQYF. The nucleotides read TGTGCCAGCAGCTTATTACCACAAGACAGTTACGAGCAGTACTTC.